This entry lists 27 T cell receptor beta chains sequenced from one sample in a study of technical replicates of blood from a handful of donors. Profiled with immunoSEQ multiplex PCR; TCRdb holds only in-frame clones, not every one. The table has some 14,000 clones, over 80% seen once. The source material was PBMCs. These receptors all stem from a human donor in good health.

The chain links TRBV29-1 to TRBJ2-1; D is perhaps TRBD2 (6 bases). V gave up 8 bases and J gave up 8 bases, with 16 bases separating them. The CDR3 loop spans 12 amino acids. Germline CDR1 reads SQVTM; CDR2 reads ANQGSEA. CDR3 region: CSPRDSTDEQFF. As DNA, the CDR3 is TGCAGCCCGCGGGACTCCACGGATGAGCAGTTCTTC.

The CDR3 region has the DNA TGTGCCAGCGGTATGGGACTCTTCGTGGAGCAGTACTTC. Protein sequence: CASGMGLFVEQYF. The gene calls are TRBV28 and TRBJ2-7; D might be TRBD2 (6 bases). Per germline, CDR1 MDHEN and CDR2 SYDVKM. Trimming removed 8 bases at V and 7 bases at J, with 18 bases between. The CDR3 contains 13 residues.

The V gene is TRBV7-9, the J gene TRBJ1-2; tentative D call: TRBD1 (6 bases). Germline CDR1 and CDR2: SEHNR and FQNEAQ (reference sequence). The CDR3 runs to 13 residues. Trimming took off 4 bases at V and 8 bases at J, with 14 bases between the two ends. The CDR3 DNA sequence: TGTGCCAGCAGCTCGCGTCAGGGGAGCGGCTACACCTTC. It translates to CASSSRQGSGYTF. Looking up the rest from reference TRBV7-9 and TRBJ1-2 gives the full variable domain: DTGVSQNPRHKITKRGQNVTFRCDPISEHNRLYWYRQTLGQGPEFLTYFQNEAQLEKSRLLSDRFSAERPKGSFSTLEIQRTEQGDSAMYLCASSSRQGSGYTFGSGTRLTVV.

This chain uses TRBV6-5 with TRBJ1-4; a possible D gene is TRBD1 (5 bases). This CDR3 comprises 15 residues. The V end was cut by 2 bases, the J end by 8 bases, with 15 bases between. The germline CDR1 and CDR2 sequences are MNHEY and SVGAGI. The DNA of the CDR3 is TGTGCCAGCAGTTACGGGCAGGGCCTTGGGGAAAAACTGTTTTTT. This translates into CASSYGQGLGEKLFF.

The chain combines TRBV14 with TRBJ2-7, with D tentatively TRBD1 (6 bases). CDR1 and CDR2 from the germline V gene are SGHDN and FVKESK. V lost 0 bases to trimming and J lost 3 bases, with 12 bases between them. CDR3 length equals 15 residues. CDR3: CASSQDWQGNYEQYF. The CDR3 region has the DNA TGTGCCAGCAGCCAAGATTGGCAGGGGAACTACGAGCAGTACTTC.

As concerns this clone: One junction end disagrees with the germline gene, perhaps due to a read error. The rearrangement uses TRBV2 and TRBJ2-7; TRBD1 matches 10 bases. The CDR3 extends over 14 amino acids. Germline V lookup: CDR1 SNHLY, CDR2 FYNNEI. The CDR3 region has the DNA TGTGCCAGCAGTACGGGACAGGGGTCCTCCGAGCAGTACTTC. Its protein is CASSTGQGSSEQYF.

This chain joins TRBV28 and TRBJ2-1, with D tentatively TRBD2 (6 bases). Per germline, CDR1 MDHEN and CDR2 SYDVKM. The V gene lost 6 bases and the J gene lost 2 bases, with 11 bases spanning the gap. This CDR3 is 14 amino acids long. CDR3 sequence (DNA): TGTGCCAGCAGAGATGCGGGACCCTACAATGAGCAGTTCTTC. This sequence encodes CASRDAGPYNEQFF.

J is TRBJ1-1 and V is TRBV30, with 7 bases matching TRBD1. The V gene end was trimmed by 3 bases and the J gene end by 6 bases; junction bases not matched to a gene: 7. This CDR3 comprises 13 residues. Germline V gene lookup returns CDR1 GTSNPN and CDR2 SVGIG (reference sequence). CDR3 protein: CAWRRQGWAEAFF. The DNA for the CDR3 is TGTGCCTGGAGAAGACAGGGCTGGGCTGAAGCTTTCTTT. Combining the CDR3 with reference TRBV30 and TRBJ1-1 gives the whole variable domain SQTIHQWPATLVQPVGSPLSLECTVEGTSNPNLYWYRQAAGRGLQLLFYSVGIGQISSEVPQNLSASRPQDRQFILSSKKLLLSDSGFYLCAWRRQGWAEAFFGQGTRLTVV.

The chain combines TRBV28 with TRBJ2-7; TRBD1 agrees at 7 bases. J lost 7 bases, V lost 2 bases, and 8 bases had no gene match. The CDR3 is 14 amino acids. CDR1 MDHEN and CDR2 SYDVKM come from the germline V gene. The CDR3 loop is CASSLALTGREQYF. The CDR3 DNA reads TGTGCCAGCAGTTTAGCATTGACAGGGCGGGAGCAGTACTTC.

This rearrangement joins TRBV10-3 to TRBJ2-7, with TRBD1 matching over 8 bases. The trim removed 8 bases at V and 0 bases at J, leaving 6 bases unmatched. This CDR3 has 14 residues. The V gene's germline CDR1 is ENHRY and CDR2 SYGVKD. In DNA form, the CDR3 reads TGTGCCATCGCGGACAGGGCGAGCTCCTACGAGCAGTACTTC. This gives the protein CAIADRASSYEQYF.

This chain uses TRBV19 with TRBJ1-3; D may be TRBD1 (6 bases). Trimming stripped 7 bases from V and 0 bases from J, with 10 bases between. Per the germline V gene, CDR1 is LNHDA and CDR2 is SQIVND (reference sequence). The CDR3 loop spans 14 amino acids. The CDR3 coding sequence is TGTGCCAGTACCCCACAGGGCTCTGGAAACACCATATATTTT. It translates to CASTPQGSGNTIYF.

This clone occurred a few times. The CDR3 DNA reads as TGTGCCAGCAGCGTAGGAATAGCGGGAGGAACGCCGAACACCGGGGAGCTGTTTTTT. It yields the protein CASSVGIAGGTPNTGELFF. The V and J genes are TRBV5-4 and TRBJ2-2; TRBD2 agrees at 10 bases. Germline V gene data show CDR1 as SGHNT and CDR2 as YYREEE (reference sequence). The ends lost 4 bases at V and 0 bases at J; junction bases unmatched: 12. The CDR3 has 19 residues.

The chain carries TRBV19 and TRBJ2-7; D not certain. CDR3 length: 13 residues. The germline V gene encodes CDR1 LNHDA and CDR2 SQIVND (reference sequence). V shed 3 bases and J shed 6 bases, with 12 bases lying between them. The CDR3 sequence is CASSIGALSEQYF. The CDR3 DNA reads TGTGCCAGTAGTATCGGTGCGTTATCCGAGCAGTACTTC.

The chain recombines TRBV7-7 with TRBJ2-2, with unresolved D. The CDR3 is 12 amino acids. CDR1 and CDR2 (germline): SSHAT, FNYEAQ (reference sequence). V was cut by 6 bases and J by 4 bases, with 6 bases left in between. Written as DNA, the CDR3 is TGTGCCAGCAGTTACAGCACCGGGGAGCTGTTTTTT. Amino acid sequence: CASSYSTGELFF. Combining the CDR3 with reference TRBV7-7 and TRBJ2-2 gives the whole variable domain GAGVSQSPRYKVTKRGQDVTLRCDPISSHATLYWYQQALGQGPEFLTYFNYEAQPDKSGLPSDRFSAERPEGSISTLTIQRTEQRDSAMYRCASSYSTGELFFGEGSRLTVL.

The chain is built from TRBV7-2 and TRBJ2-7; the match to TRBD1 covers 7 bases. The ends lost 1 base at V and 2 bases at J; junction bases unmatched: 5. The CDR3 runs to 15 residues. Germline lookup yields CDR1 SGHTA and CDR2 FQGNSA. The CDR3 sequence: CASSLGARGPYEQYF. Written as DNA, the CDR3 is TGTGCCAGCAGCTTAGGAGCAAGGGGGCCCTACGAGCAGTACTTC.

The chain is built from TRBV7-9 and TRBJ2-7; possibly TRBD2 for D (7 bases). Trimming stripped 1 base from V and 5 bases from J, with 15 bases between. CDR1 and CDR2 from the germline V gene are SEHNR and FQNEAQ (reference sequence). This CDR3 comprises 15 residues. The chain's CDR3 is CASSLEGGGLHEQYF. CDR3 nucleotides: TGTGCCAGCAGCTTAGAGGGGGGAGGGCTCCACGAGCAGTACTTC.

This chain links TRBV7-9 with TRBJ2-5; the D gene is possibly TRBD2 (6 bases). The CDR3 is made up of 15 amino acids. Germline V gene data show CDR1 as SEHNR and CDR2 as FQNEAQ (reference sequence). V shed 5 bases and J shed 4 bases, with 17 bases lying between them. The CDR3 DNA sequence: TGTGCCAGCAGCCTCCCTTCGGGGGAGCTAGAGACCCAGTACTTC. Protein product: CASSLPSGELETQYF.

This rearrangement joins TRBV5-1 to TRBJ2-1; TRBD2 matches at 11 bases. Trimming removed 4 bases from V and 6 bases from J; junction bases left unmatched: 6. This CDR3 has 15 amino acids. The V gene's germline CDR1 is SGHRS and CDR2 YFSETQ. The CDR3 DNA reads as TGCGCCAGCAGCCCGACTAGCGGGATTCCCAATGAGCAGTTCTTC. Its translation is CASSPTSGIPNEQFF. Full variable domain (missing parts from reference TRBV5-1 and TRBJ2-1): KAGVTQTPRYLIKTRGQQVTLSCSPISGHRSVSWYQQTPGQGLQFLFEYFSETQRNKGNFPGRFSGRQFSNSRSEMNVSTLELGDSALYLCASSPTSGIPNEQFFGPGTRLTVL.

The chain carries TRBV7-3 and TRBJ2-1, with 12 bases matching TRBD2. This CDR3 is built from 17 residues. The germline CDR1 and CDR2 sequences are SGHTA and FQGTGA. The V gene end was trimmed by 5 bases and the J gene end by 4 bases; junction bases not matched to a gene: 9. The CDR3 DNA reads as TGTGCCAGCAGCGACGCAACCGGGACTAGCGGGTACAATGAGCAGTTCTTC. Translation: CASSDATGTSGYNEQFF. Filled out from reference TRBV7-3 and TRBJ2-1, the complete variable domain reads GAGVSQTPSNKVTEKGKYVELRCDPISGHTALYWYRQSLGQGPEFLIYFQGTGAADDSGLPNDRFFAVRPEGSVSTLKIQRTERGDSAVYLCASSDATGTSGYNEQFFGPGTRLTVL.

The rearrangement links TRBV4-2 to TRBJ2-7, with a tentative D call TRBD2 (5 bases). There are 14 residues in the CDR3. Trimming stripped 0 bases from V and 2 bases from J, with 8 bases between. CDR1 and CDR2 from the germline V gene are LGHNA and YNFKEQ. CDR3: CASSQEALAYEQYF. The DNA for the CDR3 is TGTGCCAGCAGCCAAGAAGCACTAGCCTACGAGCAGTACTTC.

This chain joins TRBV6-1 and TRBJ2-5; the D gene is possibly TRBD1 (7 bases). Trimming pared 6 bases from V and 4 bases from J, leaving 12 bases between. This CDR3 is built from 13 residues. The germline gives CDR1 MNHNS, CDR2 SASEGT. This CDR3 is CASSQGGGETQYF. The CDR3 DNA reads TGTGCCAGCAGCCAGGGGGGTGGAGAGACCCAGTACTTC.

This rearrangement joins TRBV7-9 to TRBJ1-1, with unresolved D. This CDR3 spans 12 amino acids. Trimming removed 4 bases at V and 0 bases at J, with 3 bases between. Germline lookup yields CDR1 SEHNR and CDR2 FQNEAQ (reference sequence). This CDR3 is CASSSVNTEAFF. CDR3 nucleotides: TGTGCCAGCAGCTCAGTGAACACTGAAGCTTTCTTT. Full variable domain (outside the CDR3, taken from reference TRBV7-9 and TRBJ1-1): DTGVSQNPRHKITKRGQNVTFRCDPISEHNRLYWYRQTLGQGPEFLTYFQNEAQLEKSRLLSDRFSAERPKGSFSTLEIQRTEQGDSAMYLCASSSVNTEAFFGQGTRLTVV.

The rearrangement links TRBV11-1 to TRBJ2-7, with a weak D call TRBD1 (5 bases). The CDR3 sequence is 11 residues long. V lost 5 bases to trimming and J lost 4 bases, with 6 bases between them. Germline V gene lookup returns CDR1 SGHAT and CDR2 FQDESV (reference sequence). The CDR3 reads CASSDRYEQYF. CDR3 coding DNA: TGTGCCAGCAGCGACAGATACGAGCAGTACTTC. The variable domain in full, completed from reference TRBV11-1 and TRBJ2-7, reads EAEVAQSPRYKITEKSQAVAFWCDPISGHATLYWYRQILGQGPELLVQFQDESVVDDSQLPKDRFSAERLKGVDSTLKIQPAELGDSAMYLCASSDRYEQYFGPGTRLTVT.

The genes are TRBV10-2 and TRBJ1-5, with D unresolved. Trimming removed 4 bases at V and 6 bases at J, with 10 bases between. The CDR3 length is 13 residues. Per the germline V gene, CDR1 is WSHSY and CDR2 is SAAADI. The CDR3 loop is CASSVGVAQPQHF. As DNA, the CDR3 is TGCGCCAGCAGTGTAGGAGTGGCTCAGCCCCAGCATTTT.

The CDR3 here is CASSPEYILNTEAFF. As DNA, the CDR3 is TGCGCCAGCAGCCCCGAATACATATTGAACACTGAAGCTTTCTTT. The rearrangement links TRBV5-1 to TRBJ1-1, with D unclear. V dropped 4 bases and J dropped 0 bases, with 13 bases sitting between them. This CDR3 contains 15 residues. CDR1 and CDR2 from the germline V gene are SGHRS and YFSETQ.

This clone was recorded a few times. The V call is TRBV7-8, the J call TRBJ2-7; 7 nucleotides agree with TRBD1. The CDR3 is 15 residues long. Germline CDR1 SGHVS, CDR2 FQNEAQ. J gave up 1 base and V 4 bases, and 7 bases lay outside the gene matches. This CDR3 is CASSSQQGPSYEQYF. CDR3 DNA: TGTGCCAGCAGCTCCCAACAGGGGCCATCCTACGAGCAGTACTTC.

This chain uses TRBV10-2 with TRBJ2-3; D is undetermined. The CDR3 is 15 residues long. V dropped 0 bases and J dropped 2 bases, with 9 bases sitting between them. Germline V gene lookup returns CDR1 WSHSY and CDR2 SAAADI. The chain's CDR3 is CASSESISATDTQYF. In nucleotides, the CDR3 is TGCGCCAGCAGTGAGTCGATAAGCGCCACAGATACGCAGTATTTT.